The following is a T cell receptor beta chain sequence with its context. TCRdb re-called the 5' RACE reads; every CDR3 protein appears as one record, without DNA. In all, the sample yields some 450,000 distinct CDR3 sequences. The data originate from a study of T cells expressing NK-cell markers. CDR1 is SGHRS, CDR2 YFSETQ, per germline. This CDR3 region has 13 residues. The origin of this receptor is a woman aged 18-69 years in good health. V gene TRBV5-1 combines with J gene TRBJ2-1; the TCRdb D gene call, TRBD2, has no DNA to confirm it. Sample: blood T cells: a sorted CD56 or NKG2C T cell subset, CD4+ or CD8+ T cells, or bulk PBMC T cells (not recorded which). CDR3 region: CASREGTYNEQFF.